Listed below are T cell receptor beta chains from one sample, sequenced in a study of cytomegalovirus exposure and HLA in healthy donors. Generated by immunoSEQ multiplex PCR, the TCRdb table keeps only in-frame clones and is missing some. The sample lists around 150,000 clones; 79% were seen once. The material sequenced was PBMCs. The receptors shown here come from a man aged 50 to 59 in good health and CMV-seropositive. Both conserved end residues are part of each CDR3. Fields, in order: D gene, clone size, V gene, J gene, CDR3 protein, CDR3 DNA. The D gene is left open where the match is weak. Clone size is stated in some rows and not others, as once, few, many or a class when expanded.

TRBD1	.	TRBV27	TRBJ2-1	CASSRDSRFGEQFF	TGTGCCAGCAGTCGGGACAGCCGTTTTGGGGAGCAGTTCTTC
TRBD1	once	TRBV19	TRBJ2-1	CASSRDRGQYNEQFF	TGTGCCAGTAGCCGGGACAGGGGGCAGTACAATGAGCAGTTCTTC
.	few	TRBV30	TRBJ1-1	CASTRRVTEAFF	TGTGCCTCTACGCGAAGAGTCACTGAAGCTTTCTTT
TRBD2	once	TRBV5-1	TRBJ2-1	CASSLDLAGLYNEQFF	TGCGCCAGCAGCTTGGACCTAGCGGGGCTATACAATGAGCAGTTCTTC
.	few	TRBV29-1	TRBJ2-7	CSVNPRVEQYF	TGCAGCGTCAACCCCAGGGTCGAGCAGTACTTC
TRBD1	.	TRBV5-6	TRBJ2-7	CASRPTGSYEQYF	TGTGCCAGCAGACCGACAGGGAGCTACGAGCAGTACTTC
TRBD2	.	TRBV28	TRBJ2-7	CASSRTSGRLYSYEQYF	TGTGCCAGCAGTCGGACTAGCGGGAGGTTATACTCCTACGAGCAGTACTTC
TRBD2	.	TRBV7-9	TRBJ2-1	CASSPGTSGRYNEQFF	TGTGCCAGCAGCCCCGGGACTAGCGGGAGGTACAATGAGCAGTTCTTC
TRBD1	.	TRBV28	TRBJ1-1	CASSLSGGTEAFF	TGTGCCAGCAGTTTATCAGGGGGCACTGAAGCTTTCTTT
.	.	TRBV7-7	TRBJ2-3	CASSGWGPSTDTQYF	TGTGCTAGCAGCGGGTGGGGGCCCAGCACAGATACGCAGTATTTT
TRBD1	.	TRBV27	TRBJ1-6	CASSPVTGVGSPLHF	TGTGCCAGCAGCCCCGTGACAGGGGTTGGGTCACCCCTCCACTTT
.	.	TRBV5-5	TRBJ2-1	CASSLNPTGGNEQFF	TGTGCCAGCAGCTTGAATCCGACAGGTGGCAATGAGCAGTTCTTC
TRBD2	.	TRBV28	TRBJ2-7	CASSSPGTSPYEQYF	TGTGCCAGCAGTAGTCCCGGGACTAGTCCCTACGAGCAGTACTTC
.	.	TRBV19	TRBJ2-5	CASSISGRGRGAETQYF	TGTGCCAGTAGTATAAGTGGTCGGGGGAGGGGGGCGGAGACCCAGTACTTC
TRBD1	.	TRBV11-2	TRBJ1-4	CASSPQTGGGEKLFF	TGTGCCAGCAGCCCCCAGACAGGGGGGGGTGAAAAACTGTTTTTT
.	.	TRBV27	TRBJ2-5	CASSFAGARETQYF	TGTGCCAGCAGTTTCGCGGGGGCGCGGGAGACCCAGTACTTC
.	few	TRBV11-2	TRBJ2-5	CASSHRRTWYQETQYF	TGTGCCAGCAGCCATAGGCGGACATGGTACCAAGAGACCCAGTACTTC
.	.	TRBV6-1	TRBJ1-1	CASSSRGYNTEAFF	TGTGCCAGCAGTTCCCGAGGTTACAACACTGAAGCTTTCTTT